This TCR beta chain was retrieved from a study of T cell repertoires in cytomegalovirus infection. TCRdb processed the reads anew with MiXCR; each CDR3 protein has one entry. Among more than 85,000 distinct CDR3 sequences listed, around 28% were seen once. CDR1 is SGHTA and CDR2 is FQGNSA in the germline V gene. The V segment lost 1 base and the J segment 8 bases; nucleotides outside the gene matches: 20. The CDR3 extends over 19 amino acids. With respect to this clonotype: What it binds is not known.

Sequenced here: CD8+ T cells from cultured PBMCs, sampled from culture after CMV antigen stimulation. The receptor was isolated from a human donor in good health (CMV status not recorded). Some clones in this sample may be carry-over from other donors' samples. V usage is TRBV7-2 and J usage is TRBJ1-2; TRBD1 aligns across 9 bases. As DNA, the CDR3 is TGTGCCAGCAGCTTAGGGATAAATAAAAAGACAGGGGGGGGTCGGGGCTACACCTTC. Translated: CASSLGINKKTGGGRGYTF.